What follows describes a single TCR beta chain. What it binds is unknown. This sample is part of a study of blood T cells in healthy people across ages. Trimming stripped 7 bases from V and 1 base from J, with 16 bases between. The CDR3 loop spans 14 amino acids. Looked up from germline, CDR1 is SQVTM and CDR2 is ANQGSEA. Sample-barcoded 5' priming and a J-beta primer mix drove a second PCR of roughly 6 to 12 cycles. TCRdb reprocessed the 5' RACE reads with MiXCR, giving one entry per CDR3 protein. The sample holds 1,800,000 or so distinct CDR3 sequences; roughly two fifths are singletons and the top ten take approximately 22%. Broader study findings: PBMC samples, being unsorted, prevented any conclusive comparison of naive and antigen-experienced cells.

What was sequenced was blood. The rearrangement links TRBV29-1 to TRBJ2-5; D may correspond to TRBD1 or TRBD2 (5 bases each). The TCR sequence derives from a human donor in good health. CDR3 sequence reads: CSAKGRLFQETQYF. CDR3 coding DNA: TGCAGCGCCAAGGGACGTCTTTTCCAAGAGACCCAGTACTTC.